This TCR beta chain originates from a study of cytomegalovirus exposure and HLA in healthy donors. PCR amplification relied on 60 Vbeta primers (plus 13 Jbeta primers). Sequencing used immunoSEQ multiplex PCR; TCRdb keeps in-frame clones, though not all of them. The table includes approximately 75,000 clones, 60% to 75% detected once. Looked up from germline, CDR1 is LGHNA and CDR2 is YSLEER. Trimming cost V 1 base and J 1 base, with 7 bases left between them. This CDR3 contains 14 residues. The TCR originated in a man aged 35 to 55 in good health and CMV-seropositive. This chain uses TRBV4-3 with TRBJ1-1, with D unresolved. Material for sequencing was PBMCs. DNA of the CDR3: TGCGCCAGCAGCCAAGTGGCAGGGAACACTGAAGCTTTCTTT. Translation gives CASSQVAGNTEAFF.